Listed here are 25 T cell receptor beta chains from one sample, sequenced in a study of vaccination effects on CD4 cells after COVID-19. Expansion of antigen-specific CD4+ T cells with viral peptide pools was carried out by the ViraFEST assay before sequencing. Scientists isolated CD4+ T cells after a roughly 10-day culture period ended. According to PCR results, the person was infected with SARS-CoV-2 between March and December 2020. These TCRs are of unknown antigen specificity. Using immunoSEQ multiplex PCR, the repertoire was profiled, and TCRdb retains in-frame clones only, with some absent. This table has tens of thousands of clones, 55% to 75% appearing once. The sequencing here drew on CD4+ T cells from PBMCs cultured with a peptide pool, taken before COVID-19 vaccination. These receptor sequences come from a human donor who had a prior SARS-CoV-2 infection.

The chain carries TRBV10-3 and TRBJ2-1; D is unclear. The germline V and J ends were trimmed by 8 bases and 6 bases, with 11 bases remaining between them. Germline CDR1 ENHRY, CDR2 SYGVKD. The CDR3 extends over 12 amino acids. CDR3 nucleotides: TGTGCCATCTCCGCCCTTGTCAATGAGCAGTTCTTC. It specifies CAISALVNEQFF.

The chain carries TRBV25-1 and TRBJ2-1; 8 nucleotides line up with TRBD1. This CDR3 comprises 15 residues. CDR1 and CDR2 (germline): MGHDK, SYGVNS. V lost 4 bases, J lost 1 base, and 3 bases stayed unmatched. The CDR3 sequence: CASSGTGGSYNEQFF. The CDR3 bases are TGTGCCAGCAGTGGAACAGGGGGGTCCTACAATGAGCAGTTCTTC. Combining the CDR3 with reference TRBV25-1 and TRBJ2-1 gives the whole variable domain EADIYQTPRYLVIGTGKKITLECSQTMGHDKMYWYQQDPGMELHLIHYSYGVNSTEKGDLSSESTVSRIRTEHFPLTLESARPSHTSQYLCASSGTGGSYNEQFFGPGTRLTVL.

The chain combines TRBV2 with TRBJ1-6; a weak D match, TRBD1 (6 bases). CDR3 length: 14 residues. Per germline, CDR1 SNHLY and CDR2 FYNNEI. V was shortened by 5 bases and J by 6 bases, with 11 bases between the two germline ends. In DNA form, the CDR3 reads TGTGCCAGCAGTAATACAGGGAGTAATTCACCCCTCCACTTT. This sequence encodes CASSNTGSNSPLHF.

The chain combines TRBV9 with TRBJ2-1; 8 positions match TRBD2. Germline lookup yields CDR1 SGDLS and CDR2 YYNGEE. This CDR3 comprises 14 residues. V lost 4 bases to trimming and J lost 7 bases; unmatched junction nucleotides: 7. The CDR3 sequence: CASSITGLENEQFF. The CDR3 nucleotides are TGTGCCAGCAGCATTACGGGACTAGAAAATGAGCAGTTCTTC.

This clone showed up just once. The V gene is TRBV29-1, the J gene TRBJ1-2, with TRBD1 matching over 7 bases. Germline values: CDR1 SQVTM, CDR2 ANQGSEA. With V trimmed by 6 bases and J by 2 bases, 3 bases remained unmatched. CDR3 size: 12 residues. The CDR3 nucleotides read TGCAGCGTCGCGACAGGGAACTATGGCTACACCTTC. Its translation is CSVATGNYGYTF.

This clone was observed a single time. The genes are TRBV7-2 and TRBJ2-7; D is undetermined. The germline gives CDR1 SGHTA, CDR2 FQGNSA. V was clipped by 1 base and J by 10 bases, with 11 bases between them. This CDR3 spans 12 amino acids. The CDR3 coding sequence is TGTGCCAGCAGCTTAGGCCCCAATGTCCAGTACTTC. As protein: CASSLGPNVQYF.

J is TRBJ2-5 and V is TRBV5-1, with 7 positions matching TRBD2. Germline loops: CDR1 SGHRS, CDR2 YFSETQ. V trimming: 4 bases; J trimming: 2 bases; junction bases outside the gene matches: 5. The CDR3 contains 14 residues. The chain's CDR3 is CASSAGTTQETQYF. The CDR3 nucleotides are TGCGCCAGCAGCGCCGGGACTACTCAAGAGACCCAGTACTTC. Based on the CDR3 plus reference TRBV5-1 and TRBJ2-5, the full variable domain is KAGVTQTPRYLIKTRGQQVTLSCSPISGHRSVSWYQQTPGQGLQFLFEYFSETQRNKGNFPGRFSGRQFSNSRSEMNVSTLELGDSALYLCASSAGTTQETQYFGPGTRLLVL.

The rearrangement joins TRBV5-1 to TRBJ1-2; D not resolved. With 4 bases removed from V and 2 bases from J, the gap between germline ends came to 9 bases. There are 13 residues in the CDR3. Germline values: CDR1 SGHRS, CDR2 YFSETQ. The DNA of the CDR3 is TGCGCCAGCAGCCCTGCACCCAACTATGGCTACACCTTC. Protein sequence: CASSPAPNYGYTF.

The genes are TRBV27 and TRBJ1-4, with TRBD1 matching 7 bases. Trimming at V came to 5 bases and at J to 13 bases, leaving 7 bases not matched to a gene. The CDR3 has 12 amino acids. CDR1 MNHEY and CDR2 SMNVEV come from the germline V gene (reference sequence). The CDR3 spells CASSQTGQGLFF. The CDR3 DNA reads as TGTGCCAGCAGTCAGACAGGGCAGGGACTGTTTTTT.

The V and J genes are TRBV9 and TRBJ1-5, with D maybe TRBD1 (6 bases). The V gene's germline CDR1 is SGDLS and CDR2 YYNGEE. The CDR3 runs 13 residues. The CDR3 region is CAAGGQDHQPQHF. The CDR3 nucleotides are TGTGCGGCGGGGGGGCAGGATCATCAGCCCCAGCATTTT.

This clone was detected only a few times. The CDR3 is CASSIAFANSPLHF. CDR3 nucleotides: TGTGCCAGTAGTATTGCTTTCGCAAATTCACCCCTCCACTTT. V is TRBV19 and J is TRBJ1-6; no clear D gene. CDR3 size: 14 residues. Germline V gene lookup returns CDR1 LNHDA and CDR2 SQIVND (reference sequence). V lost 3 bases and J 7 bases, leaving 10 bases between the germline ends.

J is TRBJ1-1 and V is TRBV5-5, with 8 bases fitting TRBD1. The V segment lost 3 bases and the J segment 3 bases; nucleotides outside the gene matches: 4. The CDR3 totals 14 residues. CDR1 and CDR2 from the germline V gene are SGHKS and YYEKEE (reference sequence). CDR3 nucleotide sequence: TGTGCCAGCAGCTCCAGGGGGCGGGACACTGAAGCTTTCTTT. As protein: CASSSRGRDTEAFF.

This chain connects TRBV5-1 to TRBJ1-1; D ambiguous. V was shortened by 2 bases and J by 5 bases, with 13 bases between the two germline ends. The CDR3 has 14 residues. Germline values: CDR1 SGHRS, CDR2 YFSETQ. The CDR3 is CASSLDWEGTEAFF. DNA for the CDR3: TGCGCCAGCAGCTTAGACTGGGAGGGAACTGAAGCTTTCTTT.

The chain combines TRBV2 with TRBJ1-5; no clear D. Trimming stripped 2 bases from V and 0 bases from J, with 5 bases between. Germline V gene sequence: CDR1 SNHLY, CDR2 FYNNEI. CDR3 length: 14 residues. The CDR3: CASSELNSNQPQHF. In nucleotides, the CDR3 is TGTGCCAGCAGTGAACTGAATAGCAATCAGCCCCAGCATTTT.

The table lists this clone with a count of one. The V call is TRBV7-3, the J call TRBJ2-2; no clear D. CDR3 size: 14 residues. Germline V gives CDR1 SGHTA, CDR2 FQGTGA. Between the trimmed V and J ends, which lost 4 bases and 0 bases, there was a span of 6 bases. This CDR3 is CASSSKANTGELFF. CDR3 DNA: TGTGCCAGCAGCTCAAAGGCGAACACCGGGGAGCTGTTTTTT.

The J gene is TRBJ2-1, the V gene TRBV3-1 (or the pseudogene TRBV3-2), with TRBD2 matching 10 bases. The V and J ends lost 0 bases and 7 bases, in that order; junction bases with no gene match: 3. The CDR3 has 15 residues. Germline V gene sequence: CDR1 LGHDT, CDR2 YNNKEL (reference sequence). The CDR3 reads CASSQEGLAWNEQFF. CDR3 bases: TGTGCCAGCAGCCAAGAGGGACTAGCGTGGAATGAGCAGTTCTTC.

V gene TRBV7-2 combines with J gene TRBJ1-1; D is unclear. The length of the CDR3 is 13 residues. Germline V gene sequence: CDR1 SGHTA, CDR2 FQGNSA. V was shortened by 4 bases and J by 1 base, with 7 bases between the two germline ends. CDR3 protein: CASSYSRNTEAFF. The CDR3 bases are TGTGCCAGCAGCTATTCCCGGAACACTGAAGCTTTCTTT.

The chain is built from TRBV6-5 and TRBJ2-5; TRBD2 aligns across 7 bases. With 0 bases clipped from V and 5 bases from J, the junction kept 9 bases outside the gene matches. Germline V CDR1 and CDR2: MNHEY, SVGAGI. The CDR3 runs 16 residues. The CDR3, as DNA: TGTGCCAGCAGTTACTCGATAAGCGGGAATTTGGAGACCCAGTACTTC. Translating gives CASSYSISGNLETQYF.

This clone has more than one count but fewer than ten. The gene calls are TRBV2 and TRBJ2-3; no clear D gene. The CDR3 has 11 residues. Germline V gene lookup returns CDR1 SNHLY and CDR2 FYNNEI. Trimming took off 5 bases at V and 7 bases at J, with 7 bases between the two ends. CDR3: CASSFSNTQYF. The CDR3 bases are TGTGCCAGCAGTTTTAGTAATACGCAGTATTTT. Using reference TRBV2 and TRBJ2-3 for the parts outside the CDR3, the full variable domain is EPEVTQTPSHQVTQMGQEVILRCVPISNHLYFYWYRQILGQKVEFLVSFYNNEISEKSEIFDDQFSVERPDGSNFTLKIRSTKLEDSAMYFCASSFSNTQYFGPGTRLTVL.

J is TRBJ2-1 and V is TRBV2, with D hard to call. Germline-derived CDR1 and CDR2 are SNHLY and FYNNEI. The CDR3 is 15 residues long. Trimming removed 3 bases at V and 10 bases at J, with 19 bases between. The CDR3: CASSEVGWRSLEQFF. The CDR3 bases are TGTGCCAGCAGTGAGGTCGGTTGGCGCTCTTTAGAGCAGTTCTTC.

The gene calls are TRBV7-6 and TRBJ2-5; D unresolved. The V and J ends lost 1 base and 2 bases respectively, with 8 bases between them. The CDR3 covers 14 residues. Germline CDR1 is SGHVS and CDR2 is FNYEAQ. Written as DNA, the CDR3 is TGTGCCAGCAGCTTAGGTGGGTCACAAGAGACCCAGTACTTC. Its protein product is CASSLGGSQETQYF.

The chain recombines TRBV25-1 with TRBJ2-3, with a weak D call TRBD1 (6 bases). CDR1 and CDR2 from the germline V gene are MGHDK and SYGVNS. CDR3 length equals 16 residues. Trimming took 2 bases from V and 2 from J, leaving 14 bases between them. Here the CDR3 DNA reads TGTGCCAGCAGTGAACAGGATCAGGGGAACACAGATACGCAGTATTTT. Its protein product is CASSEQDQGNTDTQYF.

The chain's CDR3 is CASGSAEVTEAFF. CDR3 sequence (DNA): TGTGCCAGCGGGTCGGCTGAGGTCACTGAAGCTTTCTTT. V is TRBV2 and J is TRBJ1-1; D gene uncertain. The CDR3 length is 13 residues. V lost 8 bases and J 4 bases, leaving 14 bases between the germline ends. CDR1 is SNHLY and CDR2 is FYNNEI in the germline V gene.

This chain joins TRBV18 and TRBJ2-7; a possible D gene is TRBD1 (5 bases). Germline V gene data show CDR1 as KGHSH and CDR2 as LQKENI. This CDR3 comprises 15 residues. The germline V and J ends were trimmed by 4 bases and 4 bases, with 17 bases remaining between them. CDR3 sequence (DNA): TGTGCCAGCTCACGGACCGCCGACAGCCAGTACGAGCAGTACTTC. This gives the protein CASSRTADSQYEQYF.

The J gene is TRBJ2-5, the V gene TRBV30; D ambiguous. This CDR3 has 14 amino acids. CDR1 and CDR2 from the germline V gene are GTSNPN and SVGIG (reference sequence). V was cut by 0 bases and J by 5 bases, with 13 bases left in between. The CDR3 DNA is TGTGCCTGGAGTGTACTTAGTTTGCTGGAGACCCAGTACTTC. Translated, it gives CAWSVLSLLETQYF.